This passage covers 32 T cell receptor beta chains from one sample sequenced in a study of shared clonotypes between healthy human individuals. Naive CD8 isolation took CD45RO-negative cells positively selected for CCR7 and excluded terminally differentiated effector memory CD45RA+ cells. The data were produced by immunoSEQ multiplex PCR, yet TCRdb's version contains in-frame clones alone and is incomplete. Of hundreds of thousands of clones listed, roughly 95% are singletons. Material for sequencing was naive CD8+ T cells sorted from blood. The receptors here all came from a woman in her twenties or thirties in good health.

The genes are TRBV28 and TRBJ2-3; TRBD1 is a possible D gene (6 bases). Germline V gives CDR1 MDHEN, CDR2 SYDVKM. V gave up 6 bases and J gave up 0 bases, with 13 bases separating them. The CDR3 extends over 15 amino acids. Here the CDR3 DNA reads TGTGCCAGCAGGGGTCCGGGACAAAGCACAGATACGCAGTATTTT. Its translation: CASRGPGQSTDTQYF.

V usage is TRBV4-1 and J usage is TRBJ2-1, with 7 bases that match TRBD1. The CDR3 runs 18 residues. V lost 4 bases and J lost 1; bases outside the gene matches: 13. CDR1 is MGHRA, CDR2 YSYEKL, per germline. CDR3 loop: CASSLRIMGTESYNEQFF. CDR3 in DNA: TGCGCCAGCAGCCTAAGGATAATGGGGACAGAGTCCTACAATGAGCAGTTCTTC.

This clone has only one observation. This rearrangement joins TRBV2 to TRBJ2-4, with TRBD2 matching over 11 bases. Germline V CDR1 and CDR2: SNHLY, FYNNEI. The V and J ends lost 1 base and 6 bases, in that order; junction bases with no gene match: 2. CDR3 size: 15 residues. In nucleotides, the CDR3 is TGTGCCAGCAGTGAAGTAGCGGGAGGGACAAACATTCAGTACTTC. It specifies CASSEVAGGTNIQYF.

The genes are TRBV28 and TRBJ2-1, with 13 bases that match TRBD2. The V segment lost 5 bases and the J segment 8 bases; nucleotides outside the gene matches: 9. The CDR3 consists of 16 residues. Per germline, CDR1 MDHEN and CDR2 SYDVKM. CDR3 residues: CASSLPLAGGLYEQFF. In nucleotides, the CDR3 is TGTGCCAGCAGTCTTCCACTAGCGGGAGGGTTATATGAGCAGTTCTTC.

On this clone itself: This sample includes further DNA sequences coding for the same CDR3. This CDR3 is CASSLEQGYNEQFF. The CDR3 DNA follows: TGCGCCAGCAGCCTGGAACAGGGGTACAATGAGCAGTTCTTC. The chain has TRBV5-1 and TRBJ2-1; 7 bases fit TRBD1. This CDR3 has 14 amino acids. Germline V lookup: CDR1 SGHRS, CDR2 YFSETQ. J lost 4 bases, V lost 4 bases, and 5 bases had no gene match. The full variable domain, in which reference TRBV5-1 and TRBJ2-1 provide the parts outside the CDR3, is KAGVTQTPRYLIKTRGQQVTLSCSPISGHRSVSWYQQTPGQGLQFLFEYFSETQRNKGNFPGRFSGRQFSNSRSEMNVSTLELGDSALYLCASSLEQGYNEQFFGPGTRLTVL.

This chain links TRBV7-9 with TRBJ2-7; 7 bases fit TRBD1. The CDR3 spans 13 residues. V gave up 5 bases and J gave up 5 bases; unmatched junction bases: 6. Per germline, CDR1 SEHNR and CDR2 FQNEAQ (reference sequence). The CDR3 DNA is TGTGCCAGCAGCCTGGGACAGCTCAACGAGCAGTACTTC. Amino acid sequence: CASSLGQLNEQYF.

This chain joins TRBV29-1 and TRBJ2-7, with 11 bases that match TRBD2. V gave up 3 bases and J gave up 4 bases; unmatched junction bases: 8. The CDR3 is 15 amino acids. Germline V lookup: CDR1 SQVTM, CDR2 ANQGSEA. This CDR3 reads CSVDHTSGGGYEQYF. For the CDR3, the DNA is TGCAGCGTTGACCACACTAGCGGGGGTGGTTACGAGCAGTACTTC.

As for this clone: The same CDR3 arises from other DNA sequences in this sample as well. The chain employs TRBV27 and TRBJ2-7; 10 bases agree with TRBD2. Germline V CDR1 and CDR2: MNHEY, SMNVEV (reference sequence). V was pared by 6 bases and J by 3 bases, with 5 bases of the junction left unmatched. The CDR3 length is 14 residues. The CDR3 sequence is CASSLAGEVYEQYF. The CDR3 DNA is TGTGCCAGCAGCCTAGCGGGAGAGGTCTACGAGCAGTACTTC.

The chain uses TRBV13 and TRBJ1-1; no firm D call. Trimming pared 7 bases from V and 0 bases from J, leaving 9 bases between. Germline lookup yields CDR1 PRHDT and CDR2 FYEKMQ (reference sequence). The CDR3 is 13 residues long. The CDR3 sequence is CASTKAVNTEAFF. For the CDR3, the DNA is TGTGCCAGCACTAAAGCTGTGAACACTGAAGCTTTCTTT.

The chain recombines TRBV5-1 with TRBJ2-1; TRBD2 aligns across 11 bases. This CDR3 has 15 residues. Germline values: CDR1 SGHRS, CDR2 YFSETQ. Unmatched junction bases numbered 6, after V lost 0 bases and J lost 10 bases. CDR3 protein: CASSLVSGRAREQFF. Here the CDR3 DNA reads TGCGCCAGCAGCTTGGTTAGCGGGAGGGCCAGAGAGCAGTTCTTC.

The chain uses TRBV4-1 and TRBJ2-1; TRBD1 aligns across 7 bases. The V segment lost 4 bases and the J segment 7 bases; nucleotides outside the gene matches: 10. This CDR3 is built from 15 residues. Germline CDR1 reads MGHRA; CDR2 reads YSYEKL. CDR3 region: CASSLFRQGANEQFF. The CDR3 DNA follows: TGCGCCAGCAGCCTATTCCGACAGGGAGCGAATGAGCAGTTCTTC.

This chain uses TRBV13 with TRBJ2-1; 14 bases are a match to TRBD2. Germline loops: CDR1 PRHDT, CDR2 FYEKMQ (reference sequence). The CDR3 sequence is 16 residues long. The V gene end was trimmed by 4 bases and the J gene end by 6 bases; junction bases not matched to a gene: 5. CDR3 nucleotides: TGTGCCAGCAGCTACGGACTAGCGGGAGGTGGCAATGAGCAGTTCTTC. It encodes CASSYGLAGGGNEQFF.

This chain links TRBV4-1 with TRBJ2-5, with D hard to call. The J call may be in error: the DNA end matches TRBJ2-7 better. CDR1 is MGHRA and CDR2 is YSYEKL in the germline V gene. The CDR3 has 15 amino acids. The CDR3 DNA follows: TGCGCCAGCAGCCAAGAGCGCTACCGCTCCTACGAGCAGTACTTC. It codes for CASSQERYRSYEQYF.

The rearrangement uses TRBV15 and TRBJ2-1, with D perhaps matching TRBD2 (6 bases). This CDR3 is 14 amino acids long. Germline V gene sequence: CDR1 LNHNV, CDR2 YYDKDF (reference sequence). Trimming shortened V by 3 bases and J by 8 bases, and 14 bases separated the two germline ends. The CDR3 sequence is CATSSRRLVDEQFF. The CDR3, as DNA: TGTGCCACCAGCAGCAGACGACTAGTCGATGAGCAGTTCTTC. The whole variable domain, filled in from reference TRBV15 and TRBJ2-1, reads DAMVIQNPRYQVTQFGKPVTLSCSQTLNHNVMYWYQQKSSQAPKLLFHYYDKDFNNEADTPDNFQSRRPNTSFCFLDIRSPGLGDTAMYLCATSSRRLVDEQFFGPGTRLTVL.

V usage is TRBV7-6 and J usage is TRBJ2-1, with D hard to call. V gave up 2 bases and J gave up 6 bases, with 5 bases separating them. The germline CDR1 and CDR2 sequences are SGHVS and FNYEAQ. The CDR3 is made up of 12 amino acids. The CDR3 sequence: CASSLKVNEQFF. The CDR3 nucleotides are TGTGCCAGCAGCTTAAAAGTCAATGAGCAGTTCTTC. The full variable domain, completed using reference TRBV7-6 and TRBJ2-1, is GAGVSQSPRYKVTKRGQDVALRCDPISGHVSLYWYRQALGQGPEFLTYFNYEAQQDKSGLPNDRFSAERPEGSISTLTIQRTEQRDSAMYRCASSLKVNEQFFGPGTRLTVL.

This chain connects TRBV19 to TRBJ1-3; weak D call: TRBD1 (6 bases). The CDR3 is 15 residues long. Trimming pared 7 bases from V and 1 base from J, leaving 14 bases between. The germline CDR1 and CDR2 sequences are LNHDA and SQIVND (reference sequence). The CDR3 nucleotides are TGTGCCAGTATCGGACGACAGGAATCTGGAAACACCATATATTTT. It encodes CASIGRQESGNTIYF.

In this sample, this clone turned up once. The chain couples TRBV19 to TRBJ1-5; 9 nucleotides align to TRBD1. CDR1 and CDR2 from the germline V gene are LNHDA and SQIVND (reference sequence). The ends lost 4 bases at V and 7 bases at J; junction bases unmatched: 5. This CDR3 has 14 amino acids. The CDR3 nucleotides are TGTGCCAGTAGTAGTGGACAGGGGCGACAGCCCCAGCATTTT. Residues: CASSSGQGRQPQHF.

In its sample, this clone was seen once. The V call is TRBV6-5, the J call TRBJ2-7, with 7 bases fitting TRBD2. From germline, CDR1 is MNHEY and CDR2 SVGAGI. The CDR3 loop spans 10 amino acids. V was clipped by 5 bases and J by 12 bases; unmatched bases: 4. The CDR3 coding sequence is TGTGCCAGCAGTGGAGGGAGGGTGTACTTC. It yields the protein CASSGGRVYF.

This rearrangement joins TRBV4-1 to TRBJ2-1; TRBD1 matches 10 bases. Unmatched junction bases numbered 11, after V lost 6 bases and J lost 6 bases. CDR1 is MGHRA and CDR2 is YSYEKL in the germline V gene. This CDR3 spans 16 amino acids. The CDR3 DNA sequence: TGCGCCAGCAGGCCGGACGTCGGGACAGGGGTCAATGAGCAGTTCTTC. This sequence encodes CASRPDVGTGVNEQFF.

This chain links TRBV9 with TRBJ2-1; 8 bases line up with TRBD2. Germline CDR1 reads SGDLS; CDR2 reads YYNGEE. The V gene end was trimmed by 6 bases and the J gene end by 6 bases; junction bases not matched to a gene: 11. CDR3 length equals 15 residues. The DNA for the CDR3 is TGTGCCAGCACCCTTGGGGGGCTAGCGGGCAATGAGCAGTTCTTC. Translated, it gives CASTLGGLAGNEQFF.

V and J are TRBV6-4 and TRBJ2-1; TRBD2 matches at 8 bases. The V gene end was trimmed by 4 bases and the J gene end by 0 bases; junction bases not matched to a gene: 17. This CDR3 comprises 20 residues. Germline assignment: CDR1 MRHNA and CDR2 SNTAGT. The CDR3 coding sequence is TGTGCCAGCAGTGGGCCCACGGGACTAGTCACCTTTAGCTCCTACAATGAGCAGTTCTTC. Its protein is CASSGPTGLVTFSSYNEQFF.

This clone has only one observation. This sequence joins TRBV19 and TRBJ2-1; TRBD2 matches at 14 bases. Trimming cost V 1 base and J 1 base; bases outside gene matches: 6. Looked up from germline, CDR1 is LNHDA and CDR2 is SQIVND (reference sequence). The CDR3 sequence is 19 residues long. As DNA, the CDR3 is TGTGCCAGTAGTATAGTTGGGACTAGCGGGAGTAGGTCCTACAATGAGCAGTTCTTC. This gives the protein CASSIVGTSGSRSYNEQFF. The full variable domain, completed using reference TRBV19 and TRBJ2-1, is DGGITQSPKYLFRKEGQNVTLSCEQNLNHDAMYWYRQDPGQGLRLIYYSQIVNDFQKGDIAEGYSVSREKKESFPLTVTSAQKNPTAFYLCASSIVGTSGSRSYNEQFFGPGTRLTVL.

This CDR3 reads CASSPQWGDEQYF. As DNA, the CDR3 is TGTGCCAGCTCACCACAGTGGGGGGACGAGCAGTACTTC. The chain couples TRBV18 to TRBJ2-7; maybe TRBD2 (6 bases). The CDR3 has 13 amino acids. The V and J ends lost 1 base and 5 bases respectively, with 9 bases between them. CDR1 and CDR2 (germline): KGHSH, LQKENI.

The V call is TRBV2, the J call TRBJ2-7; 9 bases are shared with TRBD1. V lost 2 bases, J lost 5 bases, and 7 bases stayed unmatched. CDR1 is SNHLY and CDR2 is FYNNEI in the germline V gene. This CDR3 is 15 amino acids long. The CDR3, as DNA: TGTGCCAGCAGTGAACCCGGGACAGGGATCCACGAGCAGTACTTC. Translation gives CASSEPGTGIHEQYF.

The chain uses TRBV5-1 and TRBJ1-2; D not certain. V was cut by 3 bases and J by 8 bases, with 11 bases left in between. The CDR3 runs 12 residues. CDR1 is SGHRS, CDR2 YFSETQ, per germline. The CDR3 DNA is TGCGCCAGCAGCTCCGGGGAGAGGGGCTACACCTTC. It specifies CASSSGERGYTF. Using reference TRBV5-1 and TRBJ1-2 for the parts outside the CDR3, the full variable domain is KAGVTQTPRYLIKTRGQQVTLSCSPISGHRSVSWYQQTPGQGLQFLFEYFSETQRNKGNFPGRFSGRQFSNSRSEMNVSTLELGDSALYLCASSSGERGYTFGSGTRLTVV.

CDR3 in DNA: TGTGCCTGGGCAATAGACACCTACTCTGGAAACACCATATATTTT. Its protein product is CAWAIDTYSGNTIYF. The rearrangement links TRBV30 to TRBJ1-3; unclear D gene. This CDR3 region has 15 residues. Per germline, CDR1 GTSNPN and CDR2 SVGIG (reference sequence). With 5 bases removed from V and 0 bases from J, the gap between germline ends came to 14 bases.

In nucleotides, the CDR3 is TGTGCCAGTAGTATAGTGGCAACCGAATCCTACGAGCAGTACTTC. Translating it yields CASSIVATESYEQYF. The rearrangement joins TRBV19 to TRBJ2-7, with unresolved D. The CDR3 is 15 amino acids. CDR1 and CDR2 from the germline V gene are LNHDA and SQIVND (reference sequence). With 1 base removed from V and 1 base from J, the gap between germline ends came to 11 bases.

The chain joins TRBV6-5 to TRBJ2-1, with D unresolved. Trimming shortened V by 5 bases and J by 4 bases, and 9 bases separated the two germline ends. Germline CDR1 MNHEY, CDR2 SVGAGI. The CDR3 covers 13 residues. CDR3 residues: CASSPTEYNEQFF. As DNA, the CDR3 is TGTGCCAGCAGTCCAACGGAGTACAATGAGCAGTTCTTC.

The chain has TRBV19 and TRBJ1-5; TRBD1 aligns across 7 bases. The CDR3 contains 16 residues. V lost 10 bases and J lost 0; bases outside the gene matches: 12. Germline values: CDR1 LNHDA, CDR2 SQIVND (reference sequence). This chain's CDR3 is CATTDRAIGSNQPQHF. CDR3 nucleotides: TGTGCCACTACAGACAGGGCGATAGGTAGCAATCAGCCCCAGCATTTT.

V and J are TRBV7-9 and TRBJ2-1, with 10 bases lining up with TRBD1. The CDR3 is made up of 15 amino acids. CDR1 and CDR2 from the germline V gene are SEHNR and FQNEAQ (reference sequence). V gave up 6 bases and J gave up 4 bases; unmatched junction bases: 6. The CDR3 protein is CASRTWDRGYNEQFF. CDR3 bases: TGTGCCAGCAGAACCTGGGACAGGGGTTACAATGAGCAGTTCTTC.

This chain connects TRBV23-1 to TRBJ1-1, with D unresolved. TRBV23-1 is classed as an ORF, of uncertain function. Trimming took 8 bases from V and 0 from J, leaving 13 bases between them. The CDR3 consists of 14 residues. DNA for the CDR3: TGCGCCAGCCCGGTTCTCGGCGTGAACACTGAAGCTTTCTTT. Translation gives CASPVLGVNTEAFF.

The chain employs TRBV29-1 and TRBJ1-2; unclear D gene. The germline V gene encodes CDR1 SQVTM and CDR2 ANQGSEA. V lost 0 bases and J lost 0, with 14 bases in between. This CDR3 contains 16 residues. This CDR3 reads CSVEDFKGRANYGYTF. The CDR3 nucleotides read TGCAGCGTTGAAGATTTCAAGGGCCGCGCTAACTATGGCTACACCTTC.